These T cell receptor beta chains were read from a single sample in a study of a mutant IDH1 vaccine in newly diagnosed glioma. Their specific antigens are unknown. The table came from immunoSEQ multiplex PCR; TCRdb's copy has only in-frame clones and leaves some out. The sample carries around 53,000 clones, over 75% recorded once. The sequencing here drew on PBMCs, taken from a glioma patient whose treatment included an IDH1 peptide vaccine. All receptors derive from a man aged 45-65 years with glioma. The CDR3 runs from the conserved cysteine through the conserved F or W. The D gene is left open where the match is weak. The size field is filled for only some rows; it gives once, few, many or a size class.

J: TRBJ2-3
size: -
D: TRBD2
V: TRBV15
length: 16
DNA: TGTGCCACCAGCGGGAGGAGCGGGATGGGGGCAGATACGCAGTATTTT
CDR3: CATSGRSGMGADTQYF

J: TRBJ2-7
size: -
D: TRBD1
V: TRBV4-1
length: 16
DNA: TGCGCCAGCAGCCAGGGAAAAACGACAGGGGCCTACGAGCAGTACTTC
CDR3: CASSQGKTTGAYEQYF

J: TRBJ1-5
size: -
D: TRBD1
V: TRBV7-4
length: 17
DNA: TGTGCCAGCAGCTTAAGTACCCTTGGACAGGACAATCAGCCCCAGCATTTT
CDR3: CASSLSTLGQDNQPQHF

J: TRBJ1-6
size: -
D: -
V: TRBV7-2
length: 15
DNA: TGTGCCAGCAGCTTCTCCGTTTTTAGGGATTCACCCCTCCACTTT
CDR3: CASSFSVFRDSPLHF

J: TRBJ2-1
size: -
D: -
V: TRBV6-5
length: 13
DNA: TGTGCCAGCAGTGCCCGACAGTACAATGAGCAGTTCTTC
CDR3: CASSARQYNEQFF

J: TRBJ1-1
size: -
D: -
V: TRBV4-2
length: 14
DNA: TGTGCCAGCAACCTAGGGGGGCTTGAACGGGAAGCTTTCTTT
CDR3: CASNLGGLEREAFF

J: TRBJ2-7
size: -
D: -
V: TRBV27
length: 14
DNA: TGTGCCAGCAGTCCATCCGGGAGCCTGTACGAGCAGTACTTC
CDR3: CASSPSGSLYEQYF

J: TRBJ2-5
size: -
D: TRBD1
V: TRBV11-2
length: 15
DNA: TGTGCCAGCAGCCAAGGGACAGGGGGCCAAGAGACCCAGTACTTC
CDR3: CASSQGTGGQETQYF

J: TRBJ1-6
size: -
D: TRBD1
V: TRBV7-2
length: 15
DNA: TGTGCCAGCAGCTTAGCAGGGGGCGTCGGGTCACCCCTCCACTTT
CDR3: CASSLAGGVGSPLHF

J: TRBJ1-2
size: -
D: TRBD1
V: TRBV19
length: 16
DNA: TGTGCCAGTAGGTACAGATCGGGACAGGAAAGATATGGCTACACCTTC
CDR3: CASRYRSGQERYGYTF

J: TRBJ2-4
size: -
D: -
V: TRBV5-6
length: 16
DNA: TGTGCCAGCAGCTTGGTTGGGGGGTTAGCCAAAAACATTCAGTACTTC
CDR3: CASSLVGGLAKNIQYF

J: TRBJ1-5
size: once
D: -
V: TRBV28
length: 15
DNA: TGTGCCAGCACCGGGGGTGGGGCAGGCAATCAGCCCCAGCATTTT
CDR3: CASTGGGAGNQPQHF

J: TRBJ2-6
size: -
D: -
V: TRBV30
length: 12
DNA: TGTGCCTGGGGCTCTGGGGCCAACGTCCTGACTTTC
CDR3: CAWGSGANVLTF

J: TRBJ2-2
size: -
D: -
V: TRBV12-5
length: 15
DNA: TGTGCTAGTGCCGTTAGCGGCCCGAACACCGGGGAGCTGTTTTTT
CDR3: CASAVSGPNTGELFF

J: TRBJ1-5
size: -
D: -
V: TRBV4-1
length: 15
DNA: TGCGCCAGCAGCCAAGATAAACAGATAAATCAGCCCCAGCATTTT
CDR3: CASSQDKQINQPQHF

J: TRBJ2-7
size: -
D: -
V: TRBV11-2
length: 14
DNA: TGTGCCAGCAGCTTAGGTAGCGGAGCCTACGAGCAGTACTTC
CDR3: CASSLGSGAYEQYF

J: TRBJ1-1
size: -
D: -
V: TRBV27
length: 14
DNA: TGTGCCAGCAGTCCCGGGCTGCTGAACACTGAAGCTTTCTTT
CDR3: CASSPGLLNTEAFF

J: TRBJ1-2
size: -
D: TRBD1
V: TRBV4-3
length: 14
DNA: TGCGCCAGCAGCCGGGCCGGGACAGGGGAAGGCTACACCTTC
CDR3: CASSRAGTGEGYTF

J: TRBJ2-5
size: -
D: -
V: TRBV6-5
length: 14
DNA: TGTGCCAGCGCTCCCCCGGCGGGGCAAGAGACCCAGTACTTC
CDR3: CASAPPAGQETQYF

J: TRBJ2-7
size: -
D: TRBD1
V: TRBV4-3
length: 14
DNA: TGCGCCAGCAGCCAAACCAACAGGGGCCACGAGCAGTACTTC
CDR3: CASSQTNRGHEQYF

J: TRBJ1-5
size: -
D: TRBD1
V: TRBV30
length: 13
DNA: TGTGCCTGGAGCCATGCAGGGGGTCAGCCCCAGCATTTT
CDR3: CAWSHAGGQPQHF

J: TRBJ2-7
size: -
D: TRBD1
V: TRBV27
length: 17
DNA: TGTGCCAGCAGTCCCCGGGTTCGGTACGGACAGGCCTACGAGCAGTACTTC
CDR3: CASSPRVRYGQAYEQYF

J: TRBJ1-2
size: -
D: -
V: TRBV6-1
length: 13
DNA: TGTGCCAGCAGTCCCCGGACAGAACTAGGCTACACCTTC
CDR3: CASSPRTELGYTF

J: TRBJ2-1
size: -
D: -
V: TRBV2
length: 12
DNA: TGTGCCAGCAGTGCGATTTTGAATGAGCAGTTCTTC
CDR3: CASSAILNEQFF

J: TRBJ2-7
size: -
D: TRBD2
V: TRBV27
length: 16
DNA: TGTGCCAGCAGTTTTCTAACTAGCGGGGGCTCCTACGAGCAGTACTTC
CDR3: CASSFLTSGGSYEQYF

J: TRBJ2-2
size: -
D: -
V: TRBV2
length: 14
DNA: TGTGCCAGCGGCGCTGGGGAGTACACCGGGGAGCTGTTTTTT
CDR3: CASGAGEYTGELFF

J: TRBJ2-5
size: few
D: -
V: TRBV12-2
length: 12
DNA: TGTGCAAGTCGCTTAGCGGGGGAGACCCAGTACTTC
CDR3: CASRLAGETQYF

J: TRBJ1-6
size: -
D: -
V: TRBV5-1
length: 17
DNA: TGCGCCAGCAGCTTGGAGGCAGTAAGCTCCTATAATTCACCCCTCCACTTT
CDR3: CASSLEAVSSYNSPLHF

J: TRBJ1-2
size: -
D: TRBD1
V: TRBV6-1
length: 14
DNA: TGTGCCAGCAGTGTAGGACAGGGGTACTATGGCTACACCTTC
CDR3: CASSVGQGYYGYTF

J: TRBJ2-1
size: -
D: -
V: TRBV5-1
length: 13
DNA: TGCGCCAGCAGCTCCGCCGCTCGCAATGAGCAGTTCTTC
CDR3: CASSSAARNEQFF

J: TRBJ1-1
size: -
D: -
V: TRBV19
length: 14
DNA: TGTGCCAGTAGTTCCCGGGTTATTGACACTGAAGCTTTCTTT
CDR3: CASSSRVIDTEAFF